The subject of this entry is one T cell receptor beta chain. Sequenced by immunoSEQ multiplex PCR; TCRdb stores in-frame clones only, minus some. The sample lists about 110,000 clones, about 85% occurring once. The sample originates from a study of T cell responses to AZD1222 COVID-19 vaccine. The CDR3 is 15 residues long. The germline V gene encodes CDR1 SGDLS and CDR2 YYNGEE. Trimming cost V 1 base and J 3 bases, with 10 bases left between them. The source was peripheral blood, collected on day 0 of AZD1222 vaccination. The receptor was derived from an adult in good health. The chain employs TRBV9 and TRBJ2-2; D is perhaps TRBD1 (5 bases). The CDR3 nucleotides are TGTGCCAGCAGCGTATTAGGGGTGGACACCGGGGAGCTGTTTTTT. Translated, it gives CASSVLGVDTGELFF.